The 18 T cell receptor beta chains listed next were all sequenced from one sample in a study of T-cell reconstitution after alpha-beta-depleted transplantation in children. During its preparation, the TCRbeta library received unique molecular identifiers. TCRdb used MiXCR to reprocess the PCR reads, holding one entry per CDR3 protein. The sample contains 250,000 or so distinct CDR3 sequences, 20% to 30% of which appear only once. The sample consisted of PBMCs, mostly from graft donor cells, taken 360 days after TCRalphabeta/CD19-depleted stem cell transplant. The receptors derive from a female patient aged 2-9 years who had a stem cell transplant for congenital amegakaryocytic thrombocytopenia, so the T cells may come from the graft donor.

The chain recombines TRBV20-1 with TRBJ2-3; tentatively, D is TRBD2 (6 bases). V dropped 5 bases and J dropped 6 bases, with 15 bases sitting between them. This CDR3 comprises 13 residues. CDR1 is DFQATT and CDR2 is SNEGSKA in the germline V gene (reference sequence). CDR3 sequence (DNA): TGCAGTGCTCCTCCAGGAGGGGAGGATACGCAGTATTTT. Amino acid sequence: CSAPPGGEDTQYF.

This rearrangement joins TRBV24-1 to TRBJ2-5; D tentatively reads TRBD1 or TRBD2 (5 bases each). Trimming took 5 bases from V and 5 from J, leaving 17 bases between them. Germline V gene data show CDR1 as KGHDR and CDR2 as SFDVKD. The CDR3 covers 15 residues. CDR3: CATSGPLPGTETQYF. The CDR3, as DNA: TGTGCCACCAGTGGCCCTCTGCCGGGGACGGAGACCCAGTACTTC.

This clonotype was counted a few times. The V and J genes are TRBV4-3 and TRBJ2-3; TRBD2 is a possible D gene (6 bases). The V end lost 4 bases, the J end lost 3 bases, and 20 bases lay between the germline ends. Germline V gene sequence: CDR1 LGHNA, CDR2 YSLEER. The CDR3 length is 17 residues. The chain's CDR3 is CASSPQIYGRRTDTQYF. The CDR3, as DNA: TGCGCCAGCAGCCCGCAAATATACGGGAGAAGGACAGATACGCAGTATTTT.

In its sample, this clonotype was seen a few times. The chain recombines TRBV20-1 with TRBJ2-3; TRBD2 agrees at 13 bases. Trimming at V came to 5 bases and at J to 7 bases, leaving 9 bases not matched to a gene. CDR3 length: 15 residues. Looked up from germline, CDR1 is DFQATT and CDR2 is SNEGSKA (reference sequence). This CDR3 is CSAGDPGLAGYTQYF. DNA of the CDR3: TGCAGTGCTGGGGATCCGGGACTAGCGGGATATACGCAGTATTTT.

The CDR3 DNA sequence: TGCGCCAGCAGCACCAGGGACAGGGTCCACGAGCAGTACTTC. Translation: CASSTRDRVHEQYF. The V call is TRBV5-1, the J call TRBJ2-7, with 9 bases fitting TRBD1. The CDR3 consists of 14 residues. The trim removed 4 bases at V and 5 bases at J, leaving 7 bases unmatched. Looked up from germline, CDR1 is SGHRS and CDR2 is YFSETQ.

The chain recombines TRBV27 with TRBJ2-1, with D perhaps matching TRBD2 (6 bases). Deletions cut 4 bases from V and 3 bases from J, with 10 bases between. The CDR3 runs to 14 residues. Per the germline V gene, CDR1 is MNHEY and CDR2 is SMNVEV (reference sequence). The CDR3 is CASSSIGSYNEQFF. For the CDR3, the DNA is TGTGCCAGCAGTTCTATCGGGAGCTACAATGAGCAGTTCTTC.

This clonotype has more than one count but fewer than ten. The chain is built from TRBV15 and TRBJ1-5, with D maybe TRBD1 (5 bases). The CDR3 consists of 16 residues. In germline, CDR1 is LNHNV, CDR2 YYDKDF (reference sequence). The V end lost 5 bases, the J end lost 2 bases, and 16 bases lay between the germline ends. The CDR3 spells CATSPNRRVGNQPQHF. The CDR3 nucleotides read TGTGCCACCAGCCCAAACCGCAGGGTTGGCAATCAGCCCCAGCATTTT. The whole variable domain, remainder taken from reference TRBV15 and TRBJ1-5, is DAMVIQNPRYQVTQFGKPVTLSCSQTLNHNVMYWYQQKSSQAPKLLFHYYDKDFNNEADTPDNFQSRRPNTSFCFLDIRSPGLGDTAMYLCATSPNRRVGNQPQHFGDGTRLSIL.

This chain connects TRBV20-1 to TRBJ2-7; D may correspond to TRBD1 or TRBD2 (5 bases each). The germline V gene has CDR1 DFQATT and CDR2 SNEGSKA (reference sequence). This CDR3 comprises 14 residues. V was trimmed by 1 base and J by 1 base, leaving 11 bases between them. CDR3 coding DNA: TGCAGTGCTAGAGGGGGACCCAAGTCCTACGAGCAGTACTTC. Protein product: CSARGGPKSYEQYF.

CDR3 in amino acids: CASSNGVEKLFF. The DNA for the CDR3 is TGTGCCAGCAGTAACGGGGTTGAAAAACTGTTTTTT. The chain uses TRBV6-2 or TRBV6-3 and TRBJ1-4, with no clear D. CDR3 length: 12 residues. Germline V gene lookup returns CDR1 MNHEY and CDR2 SVGEGT. V lost 5 bases, J lost 7 bases, and 8 bases lay in between.

The CDR3 spells CSAKTGGNSPLHF. CDR3 nucleotide sequence: TGCAGCGCCAAGACAGGGGGTAATTCACCCCTCCACTTT. V is TRBV29-1 and J is TRBJ1-6, with 9 bases lining up with TRBD1. J was trimmed by 6 bases and V by 7 bases; bases with no gene match: 4. CDR1 SQVTM and CDR2 ANQGSEA come from the germline V gene. The CDR3 contains 13 residues.

This clonotype was detected only a few times. The chain couples TRBV20-1 to TRBJ2-3; TRBD2 is a possible D gene (7 bases). Germline V gives CDR1 DFQATT, CDR2 SNEGSKA (reference sequence). Trimming left V 3 bases short and J 11 bases short, with 21 bases between. The CDR3 sequence is 14 residues long. The CDR3 DNA is TGCAGTGCTAGCCCACCTGTCTGGGAGGGGGGGCAGTATTTT. Protein product: CSASPPVWEGGQYF.

J is TRBJ2-1 and V is TRBV5-1, with 12 positions matching TRBD1. Trimming removed 8 bases from V and 5 bases from J; junction bases left unmatched: 8. CDR3 length equals 15 residues. The V gene's germline CDR1 is SGHRS and CDR2 YFSETQ. The CDR3 DNA reads TGCGCCAGGAGCGGGGGACAGGGGGCCCACAATGAGCAGTTCTTC. Its protein is CARSGGQGAHNEQFF.

The chain joins TRBV20-1 to TRBJ2-7, with D possibly TRBD1 on 8 matching bases. CDR3 size: 15 residues. CDR1 is DFQATT, CDR2 SNEGSKA, per germline (reference sequence). Deletions cut 4 bases from V and 2 bases from J, with 18 bases between. The CDR3 loop is CSATGGDRWTYEQYF. CDR3 bases: TGCAGTGCTACTGGGGGGGACAGGTGGACCTACGAGCAGTACTTC.

The gene calls are TRBV10-3 and TRBJ2-7; D unresolved. V gave up 0 bases and J gave up 3 bases, with 9 bases separating them. Germline CDR1 is ENHRY and CDR2 is SYGVKD. The length of the CDR3 is 14 residues. The CDR3 here is CAISESMTDYEQYF. In nucleotides, the CDR3 is TGTGCCATCAGTGAGTCGATGACTGACTACGAGCAGTACTTC.

This clonotype has more than one count but fewer than ten. The CDR3 reads CASSLLSGYSANQPQHF. The CDR3 DNA follows: TGTGCCAGCAGCTTGTTGTCAGGGTACTCCGCAAATCAGCCCCAGCATTTT. The chain carries TRBV5-8 and TRBJ1-5, with D perhaps matching TRBD1 (5 bases). The V gene lost 1 base and the J gene lost 4 bases, with 18 bases spanning the gap. The CDR3 runs 17 residues. Germline V gene data show CDR1 as SGHTS and CDR2 as YDEGEE.

This chain links TRBV19 with TRBJ2-5, with D possibly being TRBD2 (6 bases). The CDR3 totals 12 residues. Germline loops: CDR1 LNHDA, CDR2 SQIVND (reference sequence). The V gene lost 3 bases and the J gene lost 4 bases, with 6 bases spanning the gap. CDR3 loop: CASSMGGETQYF. The CDR3 nucleotides read TGTGCCAGTAGTATGGGGGGAGAGACCCAGTACTTC. Supplemented by reference TRBV19 and TRBJ2-5, the full variable domain reads DGGITQSPKYLFRKEGQNVTLSCEQNLNHDAMYWYRQDPGQGLRLIYYSQIVNDFQKGDIAEGYSVSREKKESFPLTVTSAQKNPTAFYLCASSMGGETQYFGPGTRLLVL.

This clonotype was picked up many times. This rearrangement joins TRBV12-3 or TRBV12-4 to TRBJ2-2; 7 bases fit TRBD2. V dropped 6 bases and J dropped 4; count of bases not matched to a gene: 5. CDR3 size: 14 residues. The CDR3 sequence: CASRVLAATGELFF. CDR3 nucleotide sequence: TGTGCCAGCAGAGTTCTAGCGGCCACCGGGGAGCTGTTTTTT.

The chain has TRBV6-5 and TRBJ2-5; D is ambiguous. Germline lookup yields CDR1 MNHEY and CDR2 SVGAGI. This CDR3 is 13 amino acids long. The V end was cut by 2 bases, the J end by 5 bases, with 9 bases between. In DNA, the CDR3 is TGTGCCAGCAGTTACACCAAGTGGGAGACCCAGTACTTC. Its protein is CASSYTKWETQYF.